The rows below give T cell receptor beta chains drawn from one sample of a study of T cells after yellow fever vaccination. TCRdb passed the 5' RACE reads through MiXCR, listing each CDR3 protein once. The profile shows 200,000 to 300,000 distinct CDR3 sequences, 6.7% of them singletons. This material consisted of CD4+ T cells sorted from PBMCs, taken on the day of the yellow fever booster vaccination. The source of these receptors is a man aged 25-45 years who received the YFV17D yellow fever vaccine. Each CDR3 is given with its conserved first and last residue. D genes are given only for firm matches. The size field is filled for only some rows; it gives once, few, many or a size class.

CDR3aa	CDR3nt	len	d_gene	v_gene	j_gene	abundance
CAWKARSSGANVLTF	TGTGCCTGGAAGGCCCGGTCTTCTGGGGCCAACGTCCTGACTTTC	15	-	TRBV30	TRBJ2-6	-
CASSYISGLFSYEQYF	TGTGCCAGCAGTTACATAAGCGGGCTTTTTTCCTACGAGCAGTACTTC	16	-	TRBV6-2/TRBV6-3	TRBJ2-7	-
CASSLGTSGLYNEQFF	TGCGCCAGCAGCTTGGGGACTAGCGGGCTTTACAATGAGCAGTTCTTC	16	TRBD2	TRBV5-1	TRBJ2-1	-
CASRPSGRTSGELFF	TGTGCCAGCAGGCCTAGCGGGAGGACGTCCGGGGAGCTGTTTTTT	15	TRBD2	TRBV6-1	TRBJ2-2	-
CASSDARLAADTQYF	TGTGCCAGCAGTGATGCTCGGCTAGCGGCGGATACGCAGTATTTT	15	TRBD2	TRBV25-1	TRBJ2-3	many
CASRIGQSTDTQYF	TGTGCCAGCAGGATCGGACAGTCCACAGATACGCAGTATTTT	14	-	TRBV6-1	TRBJ2-3	-
CASSRDRGFLGTEAFF	TGTGCCAGCAGCAGGGACAGGGGATTTTTGGGCACTGAAGCTTTCTTT	16	TRBD1	TRBV6-2/TRBV6-3	TRBJ1-1	few
CASSGQTSGYTDTQYF	TGTGCCAGCAGCGGACAGACTAGCGGGTACACAGATACGCAGTATTTT	16	TRBD2	TRBV9	TRBJ2-3	many
CASSGTGGSSQYF	TGTGCCAGCAGCGGGACAGGGGGCTCCTCTCAGTACTTC	13	TRBD1	TRBV5-4	TRBJ2-4	-
CASSQGAARQETQYF	TGCGCCAGCAGTCAAGGAGCCGCGCGCCAAGAGACCCAGTACTTC	15	-	TRBV23-1	TRBJ2-5	few
CAISPGLPRSTDTQYF	TGTGCCATCAGCCCTGGGCTCCCCAGGTCCACAGATACGCAGTATTTT	16	-	TRBV4-2	TRBJ2-3	-